A single TCR beta chain is shown here with its context. What it recognizes is unknown. Produced via immunoSEQ multiplex PCR; TCRdb's table is partial and in-frame only. The top ten hold 5.8% of the sample, which has 100,000 to 150,000 clones, around 80% seen once. The CDR3 has 15 residues. The V gene end was trimmed by 5 bases and the J gene end by 4 bases; junction bases not matched to a gene: 7. Germline-derived CDR1 and CDR2 are MNHEY and SVGAGI. Time point denoted: blood 2 weeks post-SBRT. Noted treatment: 15 Gy SBRT to primary tumor, nephrectomy 4 weeks later. This renal cell carcinoma was of the clear cell type. The data originate from a study of radiation and T cells in renal cell carcinoma. Study-level information: Nephrectomy followed 15 Gy stereotactic body radiation by 4 weeks. Regarding the study as a whole: Top tumor clonotypes rose in blood 2 weeks post-radiation, then contracted.

Here the sequenced sample was blood, taken from a patient whose treatment included radiotherapy and nephrectomy. The genes are TRBV6-5 and TRBJ1-2; 10 bases map to TRBD1. This receptor was taken from a man in his forties or fifties with renal cell carcinoma. The CDR3, as DNA: TGTGCCAGCAGTCGACAGGGGGCGCGTCCCTATGGCTACACCTTC. Amino acid sequence: CASSRQGARPYGYTF.